This TCR beta chain derives from a study of response to subunit inactivated influenza vaccine. Study observations and caveats: After each seasonal influenza vaccination, few new T cells are recruited, the authors suggested.

The germline V gene encodes CDR1 SGHRS and CDR2 YFSETQ. Losses at the gene ends were 2 bases for V and 7 bases for J; bases not matched to a gene: 17. The CDR3 runs to 20 residues. Each CDR3 protein gets one entry after TCRdb re-called the RT-PCR reads with MiXCR. Here the sample spans hundreds of thousands of distinct CDR3 sequences, roughly 14% being singletons. This clonotype was counted only a few times. As yet, its antigen is unknown. The sample in question was PBMCs from blood, obtained 12 days after vaccination. This receptor was taken from a man aged 50 to 59 who received an inactivated influenza vaccine. The chain joins TRBV5-1 to TRBJ2-1; TRBD2 matches at 14 bases. The CDR3 DNA is TGCGCCAGCAGCTTAAGGGGTTTCCGACTAGCGGGAGGGTCCGAAAATGAGCAGTTCTTC. This translates into CASSLRGFRLAGGSENEQFF.